What follows are 26 T cell receptor beta chains derived from one specimen sequenced in a study of T-cell memory formation after mild COVID-19 (dated by TCRdb to 2020 to 2022). The receptor library was made with 5' RACE. The reads were generated on an Illumina NovaSeq 6000. The public reads were reanalyzed by TCRdb: fastp trimming at Q25, MiXCR alignment, in-frame beta chains only. Rows with a matching CDR3 protein are joined into one entry that keeps the most common DNA and genes. This sample lists about 610,000 distinct CDR3 sequences; approximately 15% were detected once. The ten largest make up around 8.1% of the sample. Sequencing was done on a sample of PBMCs or a T cell subset sorted from them (not recorded which). These receptors all stem from an adult woman who had mild COVID-19 (a few samples of this study predate the infection). The sample titles of this study are shuffled in the database, so cell type and time point are left out; the donor was told from shared clones.

This clonotype was counted a few times. V gene TRBV5-1 combines with J gene TRBJ1-2, with D possibly TRBD1 on 6 matching bases. From germline, CDR1 is SGHRS and CDR2 YFSETQ. The germline V and J ends were trimmed by 3 bases and 0 bases, with 15 bases remaining between them. This CDR3 has 16 amino acids. CDR3 sequence reads: CASSWTQDRANYGYTF. The CDR3 DNA follows: TGCGCCAGCAGCTGGACCCAGGACAGAGCTAACTATGGCTACACCTTC.

J is TRBJ1-5 and V is TRBV27; D not certain. This CDR3 spans 16 amino acids. Trimming took 2 bases from V and 5 from J, leaving 16 bases between them. The germline V gene has CDR1 MNHEY and CDR2 SMNVEV (reference sequence). The CDR3 loop reads CASSLLAAPADQPQHF. The CDR3, as DNA: TGTGCCAGCAGTTTACTGGCGGCGCCCGCCGATCAGCCCCAGCATTTT.

This chain joins TRBV4-2 and TRBJ1-1; D remains ambiguous. The CDR3 is made up of 15 amino acids. Per the germline V gene, CDR1 is LGHNA and CDR2 is YNFKEQ. V shed 0 bases and J shed 4 bases, with 12 bases lying between them. The CDR3, as DNA: TGTGCCAGCAGCCAAGACAGCCTAGGCGTCACTGAAGCTTTCTTT. It yields the protein CASSQDSLGVTEAFF.

The chain joins TRBV25-1 to TRBJ1-2; 8 bases fit TRBD1. J was trimmed by 4 bases and V by 1 base; bases with no gene match: 11. This CDR3 contains 17 residues. CDR1 MGHDK and CDR2 SYGVNS come from the germline V gene. CDR3 region: CASSESGRQGKGYGYTF. CDR3 coding DNA: TGTGCCAGCAGTGAATCCGGGCGACAGGGGAAGGGCTATGGCTACACCTTC.

This clonotype was found a few times. The rearrangement uses TRBV19 and TRBJ1-2, with D possibly matching TRBD1 (6 bases). Per the germline V gene, CDR1 is LNHDA and CDR2 is SQIVND (reference sequence). V gave up 0 bases and J gave up 0 bases, with 14 bases separating them. This CDR3 spans 17 amino acids. The CDR3 here is CASSIDLRGAANYGYTF. The CDR3 DNA reads as TGTGCCAGTAGTATAGATTTAAGGGGGGCGGCTAACTATGGCTACACCTTC.

The sample holds a few counts of this clonotype. The rearrangement links TRBV6-8 to TRBJ2-1, with TRBD2 matching over 7 bases. This CDR3 is 14 amino acids long. V shed 10 bases, J shed 15 bases, and the junction held 21 bases outside the gene matches. Germline assignment: CDR1 MNHGY and CDR2 SAAAGT. As DNA, the CDR3 is TGTGCCATCAAATGGGGCGGGACTATCACAACTTTGTTCTTC. Protein product: CAIKWGGTITTLFF.

The chain has TRBV6-2 or TRBV6-3 and TRBJ2-5; tentative D call: TRBD1 (5 bases). This CDR3 has 13 residues. The V gene's germline CDR1 is MNHEY and CDR2 SVGEGT. V was clipped by 2 bases and J by 4 bases, with 8 bases between them. The CDR3 DNA reads as TGTGCCAGCAGTTACAGTAGGGGAGAGACCCAGTACTTC. Protein product: CASSYSRGETQYF.

The V and J genes are TRBV3-1 and TRBJ1-1, with 8 positions matching TRBD1. J was trimmed by 10 bases and V by 5 bases; bases with no gene match: 18. Germline V CDR1 and CDR2: LGHDT, YNNKEL (reference sequence). The CDR3 is 16 residues long. The CDR3 DNA is TGTGCCAGCAGCGAAAGGACAGGGTGGAGGGGATATGTAGCTTTCTTT. Translated: CASSERTGWRGYVAFF.

This sequence joins TRBV25-1 and TRBJ1-1; TRBD1 matches 7 bases. The V and J ends lost 8 bases and 6 bases, in that order; junction bases with no gene match: 9. Germline V gene data show CDR1 as MGHDK and CDR2 as SYGVNS. CDR3 length: 13 residues. CDR3 residues: CASAPGTASEAFF. CDR3 DNA: TGTGCCAGCGCTCCCGGGACAGCTTCTGAAGCTTTCTTT.

The CDR3 DNA reads as TGTGCCAGCAGTTTAGAACCGGAGCCGGGTCATTCACCCCTCCACTTT. Its translation is CASSLEPEPGHSPLHF. V usage is TRBV12-3 or TRBV12-4 and J usage is TRBJ1-6; no reliable D call. This CDR3 comprises 16 residues. V was trimmed by 1 base and J by 8 bases, leaving 15 bases between them.

The sample holds many counts of this clonotype. V is TRBV5-5 and J is TRBJ2-1, with TRBD2 identical over 8 bases. V dropped 4 bases and J dropped 10; count of bases not matched to a gene: 4. Germline lookup yields CDR1 SGHKS and CDR2 YYEKEE (reference sequence). The CDR3 has 12 amino acids. The CDR3 DNA reads TGTGCCAGCAGCCGGACTAGCAGGGAGCAGTTCTTC. Translation gives CASSRTSREQFF.

V is TRBV14 and J is TRBJ1-1; 9 bases agree with TRBD1. V was clipped by 3 bases and J by 4 bases; unmatched bases: 9. Germline CDR1 is SGHDN and CDR2 is FVKESK. The length of the CDR3 is 16 residues. The DNA of the CDR3 is TGTGCCAGCAGCCATAGCTTAGGGACAGGGCTCACTGAAGCTTTCTTT. This sequence encodes CASSHSLGTGLTEAFF. Full variable domain (outside the CDR3, taken from reference TRBV14 and TRBJ1-1): EAGVTQFPSHSVIEKGQTVTLRCDPISGHDNLYWYRRVMGKEIKFLLHFVKESKQDESGMPNNRFLAERTGGTYSTLKVQPAELEDSGVYFCASSHSLGTGLTEAFFGQGTRLTVV.

This clonotype appeared a few times. The rearrangement joins TRBV24-1 to TRBJ2-3; no clear D gene. The germline V and J ends were trimmed by 0 bases and 4 bases, with 4 bases remaining between them. The length of the CDR3 is 13 residues. Germline CDR1 is KGHDR and CDR2 is SFDVKD. The CDR3 nucleotides read TGTGCCACCAGTGATTTGCTTTCAGATACGCAGTATTTT. Translating gives CATSDLLSDTQYF.

This clonotype was detected a few times. The CDR3 protein is CATSRSGSENEQFF. CDR3 DNA sequence: TGTGCCACCAGTAGGAGCGGGAGTGAAAATGAGCAGTTCTTC. The chain employs TRBV24-1 and TRBJ2-1, with 8 positions matching TRBD2. The J segment lost 7 bases and the V segment lost 6 bases, leaving 7 bases of the junction unmatched. Per germline, CDR1 KGHDR and CDR2 SFDVKD. There are 14 residues in the CDR3.

This clonotype appeared many times. V is TRBV12-3 or TRBV12-4 and J is TRBJ1-1; D not resolved. Trimming shortened V by 6 bases and J by 0 bases, and 11 bases separated the two germline ends. The CDR3 is 14 residues long. The CDR3 loop reads CASRHRRMNTEAFF. The CDR3 nucleotides are TGTGCCAGCAGACACAGAAGAATGAACACTGAAGCTTTCTTT.

The chain is built from TRBV12-3 or TRBV12-4 and TRBJ1-1; D uncertain. The CDR3 loop spans 12 amino acids. Between the trimmed V and J ends, which lost 2 bases and 8 bases, there was a span of 9 bases. Here the CDR3 reads CASSLWIREAFF. Written as DNA, the CDR3 is TGTGCCAGCAGTTTATGGATCCGCGAAGCTTTCTTT.

This clonotype appeared a few times. The chain has TRBV6-5 and TRBJ1-2; 8 positions match TRBD1. Germline loops: CDR1 MNHEY, CDR2 SVGAGI. This CDR3 spans 14 amino acids. V lost 5 bases, J lost 4 bases, and 6 bases stayed unmatched. The CDR3 is CASSRQGQGYGYTF. In DNA, the CDR3 is TGTGCCAGCAGTCGACAGGGGCAGGGCTATGGCTACACCTTC.

The chain has TRBV5-1 and TRBJ1-2; D gene uncertain. Germline CDR1 is SGHRS and CDR2 is YFSETQ. The V and J ends lost 0 bases and 4 bases respectively, with 10 bases between them. The CDR3 has 14 residues. CDR3 sequence: CASSLGEFSYGYTF. CDR3 coding DNA: TGCGCCAGCAGCTTGGGAGAGTTCAGCTATGGCTACACCTTC.

V gene TRBV24-1 combines with J gene TRBJ2-1; D is perhaps TRBD1 or TRBD2 (5 bases each). CDR1 KGHDR and CDR2 SFDVKD come from the germline V gene. V gave up 1 base and J gave up 6 bases, with 9 bases separating them. The CDR3 has 14 residues. CDR3 sequence: CATSDLGTINEQFF. Written as DNA, the CDR3 is TGTGCCACCAGTGATTTAGGGACCATCAATGAGCAGTTCTTC.

This chain links TRBV24-1 with TRBJ2-1; 11 bases map to TRBD2. Trimming took 5 bases from V and 7 from J; bases not matched to a gene: 3. The CDR3 is 14 amino acids. The germline V gene encodes CDR1 KGHDR and CDR2 SFDVKD. Written as DNA, the CDR3 is TGTGCCACCAGTGTAGCGGGAGGGCGGAATGAGCAGTTCTTC. Amino acid sequence: CATSVAGGRNEQFF.

This clonotype has more than one count but fewer than ten. V usage is TRBV13 and J usage is TRBJ1-3, with TRBD1 as a possible D gene (5 bases). Germline V CDR1 and CDR2: PRHDT, FYEKMQ (reference sequence). V lost 0 bases to trimming and J lost 2 bases, with 8 bases between them. The CDR3 loop spans 15 amino acids. The CDR3 loop reads CASSLGGVPGNTIYF. The CDR3 DNA sequence: TGTGCCAGCAGCTTAGGAGGGGTTCCTGGAAACACCATATATTTT. The variable domain in full, with the rest retrieved from reference TRBV13 and TRBJ1-3, is AAGVIQSPRHLIKEKRETATLKCYPIPRHDTVYWYQQGPGQDPQFLISFYEKMQSDKGSIPDRFSAQQFSDYHSELNMSSLELGDSALYFCASSLGGVPGNTIYFGEGSWLTVV.

This clonotype was found a few times. This chain uses TRBV25-1 with TRBJ2-7; 7 bases are a match to TRBD2. The CDR3 extends over 13 amino acids. CDR1 and CDR2 from the germline V gene are MGHDK and SYGVNS. The V and J ends lost 3 bases and 5 bases, in that order; junction bases with no gene match: 4. Here the CDR3 reads CASSDAGAHEQYF. The CDR3 DNA sequence: TGTGCCAGCAGTGATGCGGGAGCCCACGAGCAGTACTTC.

This chain connects TRBV20-1 to TRBJ2-1; D might be TRBD2 (6 bases). This CDR3 has 15 amino acids. The germline gives CDR1 DFQATT, CDR2 SNEGSKA (reference sequence). The V and J ends lost 3 bases and 1 base respectively, with 13 bases between them. This CDR3 reads CSAREAGWSYNEQFF. The CDR3, as DNA: TGCAGTGCTAGGGAAGCGGGTTGGTCCTACAATGAGCAGTTCTTC.

Only one count was recorded for this clonotype. The chain carries TRBV20-1 and TRBJ1-3; D gene uncertain. V was cut by 3 bases and J by 7 bases, with 13 bases left in between. CDR1 is DFQATT and CDR2 is SNEGSKA in the germline V gene (reference sequence). This CDR3 is built from 13 residues. DNA of the CDR3: TGCAGTGCTAGGCAGGTGTCTCTGAACACCATATATTTT. Translation gives CSARQVSLNTIYF.

This chain uses TRBV4-1 with TRBJ2-2; TRBD1 matches 9 bases. The CDR3 is made up of 17 amino acids. From germline, CDR1 is MGHRA and CDR2 YSYEKL. V lost 0 bases to trimming and J lost 3 bases; unmatched junction nucleotides: 5. CDR3 sequence (DNA): TGCGCCAGCAGCCAAGACGGGACAGGGACCTACACCGGGGAGCTGTTTTTT. Translating gives CASSQDGTGTYTGELFF.

This clonotype was recorded a few times. The chain uses TRBV3-1 and TRBJ1-2; D is ambiguous. This CDR3 has 15 residues. CDR1 and CDR2 (germline): LGHDT, YNNKEL (reference sequence). Trimming pared 2 bases from V and 8 bases from J, leaving 18 bases between. CDR3 DNA sequence: TGTGCCAGCAGCCAATCCGGTAGGGCTCAAGGAGGCTACACCTTC. Encoded protein: CASSQSGRAQGGYTF. Variable domain in full (rest from reference TRBV3-1 and TRBJ1-2): DTAVSQTPKYLVTQMGNDKSIKCEQNLGHDTMYWYKQDSKKFLKIMFSYNNKELIINETVPNRFSPKSPDKAHLNLHINSLELGDSAVYFCASSQSGRAQGGYTFGSGTRLTVV.